The clone carrying this T cell receptor (beta chain) was seen once. CDR1 SGHKS and CDR2 YYEKEE come from the germline V gene (reference sequence). The CDR3 has 13 residues. V was clipped by 2 bases and J by 8 bases; unmatched bases: 2. This sample is drawn from a study of blood T cell repertoires in COVID-19. About the study: The samples span acute and convalescent COVID-19 from the United States, Italy and Spain. T cells, B-cell-depleted T cells, or PBMCs supplied cDNA or gDNA.

Original processing notes: Reference gene primer amplification gave estimated nucleated cell counts. Produced via immunoSEQ multiplex PCR; TCRdb's table is partial and in-frame only. From that table come the V and J calls and clone size; the DNA was used to work out D and trimming. The data contain about 94,000 clones, over 75% of them singletons. The chain recombines TRBV5-5 with TRBJ1-4; TRBD1 matches 8 bases. Sequenced material: peripheral blood. This clonotype was sampled from a human donor with acute or convalescent COVID-19. The donor label of this sample is uncertain. The CDR3 loop reads CASSFRGLEKLFF. CDR3 DNA: TGTGCCAGCAGCTTCAGGGGGCTGGAAAAACTGTTTTTT. The full variable domain, rest sourced from reference TRBV5-5 and TRBJ1-4, is DAGVTQSPTHLIKTRGQQVTLRCSPISGHKSVSWYQQVLGQGPQFIFQYYEKEERGRGNFPDRFSARQFPNYSSELNVNALLLGDSALYLCASSFRGLEKLFFGSGTQLSVL.